The text below deals with one T cell receptor beta chain. TCRdb's table, derived via immunoSEQ multiplex PCR, lists solely in-frame clones and lacks some. The sample records over a million clones, about 96% being singletons. V lost 8 bases to trimming and J lost 0 bases, with 7 bases between them. This CDR3 has 13 amino acids. Germline CDR1 and CDR2: LNHDA and SQIVND (reference sequence). The data originate from a study of shared clonotypes between healthy human individuals. In the study overall: Donors consisted of a couple of women and a few men between 18 and 49. Every donor yielded three CD4 naive, three CD4 memory, two CD8 naive and one CD8 memory plate.

HIV-negative, healthy adults without recent acute infections or vaccinations were the donors. The TCR was taken from a man aged 30-40 years in good health. The sequenced sample was naive CD4+ T cells sorted from blood. Stated subset: CD45RA+ positively selected. V usage is TRBV19 and J usage is TRBJ2-2, with D perhaps TRBD2 (5 bases). The CDR3, as DNA: TGTGCCAGTTGGCGGGCGAACACCGGGGAGCTGTTTTTT. This sequence encodes CASWRANTGELFF.